This T cell receptor beta chain was recovered during a study of T cells in Graves' hyperthyroidism and ophthalmopathy. Overall study results and limits: Blood also carried most thyroid clonotypes expanded above 0.001. From stable hyperthyroidism, ophthalmopathy was set apart by a 13 V-J model.

Many counts were recorded for this clonotype. Antigen: not known. Template material for amplifying TCR beta CDR3 regions consisted of RNA transcripts. RT-PCR in the first round (using the HTBI primer set) targeted the TCR CDR3. One entry per CDR3 protein results from TCRdb running MiXCR on the multiplex PCR reads. The table includes hundreds of thousands of distinct CDR3 sequences, around 21% detected once. CDR3 length: 13 amino acids. Between the trimmed V and J ends, which lost 2 bases and 7 bases, there was a span of 11 bases. Germline V CDR1 and CDR2: KGHSH, LQKENI. The study excluded patients with uncontrolled infection, other autoimmune disease, pregnancy or lactation. Using 9.5 to 10 ml of fresh peripheral blood, PBMCs were prepared.

The sequenced sample was blood. This receptor was obtained from a man aged 25 to 40 with Graves' ophthalmopathy. V is TRBV18 and J is TRBJ1-1, with D possibly being TRBD1 (6 bases). The CDR3 DNA is TGTGCCAGCTCACCAGGAGGGGGAATTGAAGCTTTCTTT. It encodes CASSPGGGIEAFF.